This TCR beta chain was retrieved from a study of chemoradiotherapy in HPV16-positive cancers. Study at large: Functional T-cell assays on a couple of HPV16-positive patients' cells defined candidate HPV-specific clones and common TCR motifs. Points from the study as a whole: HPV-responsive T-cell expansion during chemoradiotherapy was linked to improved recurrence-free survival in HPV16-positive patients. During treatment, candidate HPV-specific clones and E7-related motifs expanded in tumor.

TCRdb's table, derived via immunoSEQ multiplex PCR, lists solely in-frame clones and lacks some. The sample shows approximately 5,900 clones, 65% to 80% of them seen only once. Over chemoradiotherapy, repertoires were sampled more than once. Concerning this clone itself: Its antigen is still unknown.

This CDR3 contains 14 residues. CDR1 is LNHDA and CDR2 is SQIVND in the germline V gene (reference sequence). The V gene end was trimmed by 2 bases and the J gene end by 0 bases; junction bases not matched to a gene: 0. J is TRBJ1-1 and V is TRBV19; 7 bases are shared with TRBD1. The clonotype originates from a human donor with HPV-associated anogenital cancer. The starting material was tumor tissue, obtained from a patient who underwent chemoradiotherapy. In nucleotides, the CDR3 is TGTGCCAGTAGTATACAGGGGGTGAACACTGAAGCTTTCTTT. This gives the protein CASSIQGVNTEAFF.